This TCR beta chain was obtained from a study of T cell repertoires in cytomegalovirus infection. Study information: An indication of both CMV infection and matching HLA type came from public TCR beta signatures. Study-wide findings and caveats: Within the response measured ex vivo, HLA-C-restricted CMV-specific TCR beta clonotypes were dominant. Accumulated public TCR beta family frequency recognized individuals carrying CMV together with the relevant HLA.

This clonotype came up a few times. Antigen: not known. TCRdb re-called the reads through MiXCR, storing one row per CDR3 protein. This table has 500,000 to 600,000 distinct CDR3 sequences, approximately 15% appearing once. V was trimmed by 0 bases and J by 7 bases, leaving 8 bases between them. Germline assignment: CDR1 SGHDT and CDR2 YYEEEE. The CDR3 covers 14 residues. The chain recombines TRBV5-6 with TRBJ1-6; D is perhaps TRBD1 (5 bases). Sequencing used CD8+ T cells from PBMCs. This receptor was taken from a human donor in good health (CMV status not recorded). Some clones in this sample may be carry-over from other donors' samples. The CDR3 sequence is CASSLVQANSPLHF. In DNA form, the CDR3 reads TGTGCCAGCAGCTTGGTACAGGCCAATTCACCCCTCCACTTT.